This TCR beta chain is from a study of blood T cell repertoires in COVID-19. Looking at the study overall: Acute-phase and convalescent COVID-19 samples originated in the United States, Italy and Spain.

Sequenced by immunoSEQ multiplex PCR; TCRdb stores in-frame clones only, minus some. The data contain roughly 330,000 clones, 86% of them singletons. This CDR3 contains 16 residues. Trimming at V came to 7 bases and at J to 2 bases, leaving 11 bases not matched to a gene. CDR1 is PRHDT, CDR2 FYEKMQ, per germline (reference sequence). Material: peripheral blood. The V gene is TRBV13, the J gene TRBJ2-7; the match to TRBD2 covers 10 bases. The origin of this receptor is a woman aged 50 to 60 with acute or convalescent COVID-19. The CDR3 DNA is TGTGCCAGCAAAAGACTAGCGGGCTCTGTGACCTACGAGCAGTACTTC. Its protein product is CASKRLAGSVTYEQYF. Variable domain in full (rest from reference TRBV13 and TRBJ2-7): AAGVIQSPRHLIKEKRETATLKCYPIPRHDTVYWYQQGPGQDPQFLISFYEKMQSDKGSIPDRFSAQQFSDYHSELNMSSLELGDSALYFCASKRLAGSVTYEQYFGPGTRLTVT.